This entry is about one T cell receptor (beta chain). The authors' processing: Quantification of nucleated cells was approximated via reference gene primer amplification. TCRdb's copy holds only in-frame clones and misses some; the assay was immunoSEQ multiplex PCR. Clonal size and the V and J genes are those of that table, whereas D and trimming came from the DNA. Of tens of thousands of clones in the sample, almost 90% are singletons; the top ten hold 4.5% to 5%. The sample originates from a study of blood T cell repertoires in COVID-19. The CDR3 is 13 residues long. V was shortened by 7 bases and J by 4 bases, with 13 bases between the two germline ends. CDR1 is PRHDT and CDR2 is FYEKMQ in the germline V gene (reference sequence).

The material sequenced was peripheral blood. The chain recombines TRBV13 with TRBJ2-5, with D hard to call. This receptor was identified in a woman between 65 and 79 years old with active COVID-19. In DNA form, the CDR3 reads TGTGCCAGCACCTTGGGTCAGGCAGAGACCCAGTACTTC. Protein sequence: CASTLGQAETQYF.